The 29 T cell receptor beta chains below all came from one sample that was sequenced in a study of response to subunit inactivated influenza vaccine. TCRdb independently ran MiXCR on the RT-PCR reads; one entry per CDR3 protein. The sample includes hundreds of thousands of distinct CDR3 sequences, about 17% of them seen just once. Sequences were derived from CD4+ T cells sorted from PBMCs, sampled less than 25 months after vaccination. The receptor source for this set is a man aged 50-75 years who received an inactivated influenza vaccine.

The chain recombines TRBV20-1 with TRBJ2-6; 8 bases align to TRBD1. CDR1 and CDR2 from the germline V gene are DFQATT and SNEGSKA (reference sequence). The V and J ends lost 3 bases and 1 base, in that order; junction bases with no gene match: 14. The CDR3 is 19 amino acids. DNA for the CDR3: TGCAGTGCTAGCCCTTCAGGGGGCGTTGATATTTCTGGGGCCAACGTCCTGACTTTC. Translated: CSASPSGGVDISGANVLTF.

The sample holds a few counts of this clonotype. V is TRBV10-1 and J is TRBJ2-3; D tentatively fits TRBD1 or TRBD2 (6 bases each). Germline lookup yields CDR1 WNHNN and CDR2 SYGVQD (reference sequence). The CDR3 is 15 amino acids. Trimming took off 0 bases at V and 6 bases at J, with 13 bases between the two ends. CDR3 coding DNA: TGCGCCAGCAGTGAGTCTTGGGGGGCGCGGGATACGCAGTATTTT. This gives the protein CASSESWGARDTQYF.

The rearrangement uses TRBV5-4 and TRBJ1-1, with a possible D match to TRBD1 (6 bases). V was clipped by 6 bases and J by 4 bases, with 22 bases between them. The CDR3 loop spans 16 amino acids. Germline V gene sequence: CDR1 SGHNT, CDR2 YYREEE (reference sequence). This CDR3 reads CASTPGGGSYGTEAFF. The CDR3 bases are TGTGCCAGCACGCCTGGGGGCGGATCTTACGGCACTGAAGCTTTCTTT.

V usage is TRBV6-2 or TRBV6-3 and J usage is TRBJ2-7, with D perhaps TRBD1 or TRBD2 (6 bases each). V was shortened by 6 bases and J by 5 bases, with 14 bases between the two germline ends. The germline V gene encodes CDR1 MNHEY and CDR2 SVGEGT. The CDR3 is made up of 13 amino acids. The CDR3 spells CASRDPGANEQYF. CDR3 DNA sequence: TGTGCCAGCAGGGATCCGGGGGCGAACGAGCAGTACTTC.

The chain employs TRBV18 and TRBJ2-7; TRBD1 is a possible D gene (6 bases). The length of the CDR3 is 14 residues. Trimming cost V 6 bases and J 7 bases, with 19 bases left between them. CDR1 is KGHSH and CDR2 is LQKENI in the germline V gene. The CDR3 DNA sequence: TGTGCCAGCTCGCCCACGTCTCGAGGGGGAGAGCAGTACTTC. It yields the protein CASSPTSRGGEQYF.

The chain employs TRBV7-9 and TRBJ2-7; the match to TRBD2 covers 11 bases. J lost 3 bases, V lost 6 bases, and 10 bases had no gene match. The CDR3 has 16 amino acids. CDR1 is SEHNR and CDR2 is FQNEAQ in the germline V gene (reference sequence). CDR3: CASSSTSGASYYEQYF. DNA for the CDR3: TGTGCCAGCAGTTCGACTAGCGGGGCTTCATACTACGAGCAGTACTTC.

This clonotype was recorded a few times. J is TRBJ2-5 and V is TRBV2, with TRBD1 matching over 7 bases. The trim removed 7 bases at V and 5 bases at J, leaving 7 bases unmatched. Per the germline V gene, CDR1 is SNHLY and CDR2 is FYNNEI. The CDR3 length is 13 residues. Here the CDR3 reads CASKPGQRETQYF. DNA of the CDR3: TGTGCCAGCAAACCGGGACAGAGGGAGACCCAGTACTTC.

This clonotype was recorded at least ten times. CDR3 DNA: TGTGCCACTACCGACAGGGACAAACTGTTCTTC. Protein: CATTDRDKLFF. The chain joins TRBV12-3 or TRBV12-4 to TRBJ2-1; 7 positions agree with TRBD1. This CDR3 is built from 11 residues. V shed 10 bases, J shed 15 bases, and the junction held 12 bases outside the gene matches.

In this sample, this clonotype turned up a few times. This rearrangement joins TRBV6-4 to TRBJ2-2; tentative D call: TRBD1 (7 bases). CDR1 and CDR2 (germline): MRHNA, SNTAGT. The CDR3 length is 18 residues. The V end lost 3 bases, the J end lost 0 bases, and 17 bases lay between the germline ends. CDR3 in DNA: TGTGCCAGCAGTGAATCAAACAGGGGACTCTCGAACACCGGGGAGCTGTTTTTT. Its protein product is CASSESNRGLSNTGELFF.

In this sample, this clonotype turned up many times. Compared with germline, one end of the junction differs, possibly owing to a read error. The genes are TRBV12-3 or TRBV12-4 and TRBJ1-2; 7 bases map to TRBD1. CDR3 length: 13 residues. This CDR3 reads CASSLAGGYGYTF. CDR3 DNA sequence: TGTGCCAGCAGCTTAGCAGGGGGCTATGGCTACACCTTC.

CDR3 DNA sequence: TGTGCCAGCAGTCCCCCCCAGCGGGGCGTTAGCACAGATACGCAGTATTTT. Residues: CASSPPQRGVSTDTQYF. The chain joins TRBV27 to TRBJ2-3, with TRBD2 identical over 7 bases. This CDR3 comprises 17 residues. Germline CDR1 reads MNHEY; CDR2 reads SMNVEV (reference sequence). V lost 5 bases, J lost 0 bases, and 11 bases stayed unmatched.

This chain joins TRBV5-5 and TRBJ2-1, with TRBD2 identical over 11 bases. This CDR3 has 18 amino acids. Germline V lookup: CDR1 SGHKS, CDR2 YYEKEE (reference sequence). The V segment lost 1 base and the J segment 0 bases; nucleotides outside the gene matches: 6. The CDR3 sequence: CASSLFASGRSSYNEQFF. The CDR3 bases are TGTGCCAGCAGCTTGTTCGCTAGCGGGAGGTCCTCCTACAATGAGCAGTTCTTC.

With respect to this clonotype: Germline is not matched at one junction end, which may reflect a read error. The chain links TRBV6-2 or TRBV6-3 to TRBJ2-7; the D gene is possibly TRBD1 (6 bases). Per the germline V gene, CDR1 is MNHEY and CDR2 is SVGEGT. The CDR3 extends over 14 amino acids. This CDR3 reads CASSHGPRGGRADF. CDR3 coding DNA: TGTGCCAGCAGCCACGGCCCCAGGGGCGGACGGGCTGACTTC.

This rearrangement joins TRBV4-3 to TRBJ1-6; D might be TRBD1 (6 bases). The V end was cut by 0 bases, the J end by 9 bases, with 18 bases between. This CDR3 has 17 residues. Per germline, CDR1 LGHNA and CDR2 YSLEER. CDR3 DNA sequence: TGCGCCAGCAGCCAAGACGAAAGGGCCAGGGGTGTTTCACCCCTCCACTTT. Protein: CASSQDERARGVSPLHF.

The gene calls are TRBV5-5 and TRBJ2-7, with 9 nucleotides matching TRBD1. Trimming at V came to 4 bases and at J to 0 bases, leaving 5 bases not matched to a gene. Germline loops: CDR1 SGHKS, CDR2 YYEKEE (reference sequence). There are 15 residues in the CDR3. The CDR3 spells CASSKDRGISYEQYF. As DNA, the CDR3 is TGTGCCAGCAGCAAAGACAGGGGGATCTCCTACGAGCAGTACTTC.

This clonotype was seen at least ten times. The V and J genes are TRBV5-1 and TRBJ2-2, with 9 bases fitting TRBD1. V shed 4 bases, J shed 4 bases, and the junction held 8 bases outside the gene matches. The length of the CDR3 is 16 residues. Germline V gene sequence: CDR1 SGHRS, CDR2 YFSETQ. The CDR3 DNA reads TGCGCCAGCAGCCTGAACAGGGGGCCAGGCACCGGGGAGCTGTTTTTT. It yields the protein CASSLNRGPGTGELFF.

This clonotype was seen more than once but under ten times. The rearrangement uses TRBV24-1 and TRBJ1-5; 10 bases line up with TRBD1. CDR1 is KGHDR, CDR2 SFDVKD, per germline. This CDR3 is built from 15 residues. Losses at the gene ends were 5 bases for V and 5 bases for J; bases not matched to a gene: 5. CDR3 DNA: TGTGCCACCAGTGCGACGGGACAGGGGTATCAGCCCCAGCATTTT. It codes for CATSATGQGYQPQHF.

The V and J genes are TRBV28 and TRBJ2-7; D ambiguous. This CDR3 has 15 amino acids. The V gene lost 3 bases and the J gene lost 3 bases, with 15 bases spanning the gap. Germline V lookup: CDR1 MDHEN, CDR2 SYDVKM. The CDR3 sequence: CASSFGSGVIYEQYF. CDR3 DNA sequence: TGTGCCAGCAGTTTTGGATCTGGAGTAATCTACGAGCAGTACTTC.

In its sample, this clonotype was seen a few times. V usage is TRBV25-1 and J usage is TRBJ1-2; 9 nucleotides align to TRBD1. Trimming removed 8 bases from V and 9 bases from J; junction bases left unmatched: 7. The CDR3 spans 12 residues. Germline V lookup: CDR1 MGHDK, CDR2 SYGVNS. The CDR3 sequence: CASGQGLNSYTF. As DNA, the CDR3 is TGTGCCAGCGGACAGGGGTTAAACAGCTACACCTTC.

The CDR3 bases are TGTGCCATCACCGCCGGTACTAGCGGGGGACGGAGCTCCTACAATGAGCAGTTCTTC. Translating gives CAITAGTSGGRSSYNEQFF. The gene calls are TRBV10-3 and TRBJ2-1, with TRBD2 matching 11 bases. The CDR3 has 19 residues. Germline trimming cut 7 bases from V and 0 bases from J; bases unmatched to any gene: 14. Germline V gene sequence: CDR1 ENHRY, CDR2 SYGVKD.

This chain joins TRBV10-3 and TRBJ1-5; D is possibly TRBD1 (5 bases). Trimming stripped 10 bases from V and 2 bases from J, with 24 bases between. CDR3 length: 17 residues. Germline V lookup: CDR1 ENHRY, CDR2 SYGVKD. The CDR3, as DNA: TGTGCCACCTCGGACCAGGCGCGAGGAGGGGGCAATCAGCCCCAGCATTTT. Translating it yields CATSDQARGGGNQPQHF.

In its sample, this clonotype was seen many times. The rearrangement joins TRBV5-1 to TRBJ2-1, with TRBD2 matching 14 bases. The CDR3 loop spans 17 amino acids. Germline values: CDR1 SGHRS, CDR2 YFSETQ. J was trimmed by 4 bases and V by 4 bases; bases with no gene match: 7. This CDR3 is CASSGGTSGGPYNEQFF. CDR3 in DNA: TGCGCCAGCAGCGGGGGGACTAGCGGGGGACCTTACAATGAGCAGTTCTTC.

This chain connects TRBV29-1 to TRBJ2-6; TRBD2 is a possible D gene (6 bases). Germline CDR1 is SQVTM and CDR2 is ANQGSEA. CDR3 size: 16 residues. Between the trimmed V and J ends, which lost 5 bases and 2 bases, there was a span of 16 bases. The CDR3 bases are TGCAGCGTTCGGGGTGGGGGGATTACTGGGGCCAACGTCCTGACTTTC. Its protein is CSVRGGGITGANVLTF. Based on the CDR3 plus reference TRBV29-1 and TRBJ2-6, the full variable domain is SAVISQKPSRDICQRGTSLTIQCQVDSQVTMMFWYRQQPGQSLTLIATANQGSEATYESGFVIDKFPISRPNLTFSTLTVSNMSPEDSSIYLCSVRGGGITGANVLTFGAGSRLTVL.

There are a few counts of this clonotype. The rearrangement uses TRBV13 and TRBJ2-3, with D unclear. The germline V gene has CDR1 PRHDT and CDR2 FYEKMQ (reference sequence). The CDR3 sequence is 16 residues long. Trimming pared 4 bases from V and 2 bases from J, leaving 16 bases between. CDR3 region: CASSSTASGPTDTQYF. The CDR3, as DNA: TGTGCCAGCAGCTCTACAGCCTCTGGTCCCACAGATACGCAGTATTTT.

The CDR3 spells CASSAPGQGHYEQYF. DNA of the CDR3: TGTGCCAGCAGTGCCCCGGGACAGGGACACTACGAGCAGTACTTC. The chain couples TRBV28 to TRBJ2-7, with 9 bases aligning to TRBD1. The trim removed 5 bases at V and 3 bases at J, leaving 8 bases unmatched. The CDR3 extends over 15 amino acids. Germline CDR1 MDHEN, CDR2 SYDVKM.

DNA for the CDR3: TGCAGTGCTAGTGGGCAGGCTTCCCGATCCTACGAGCAGTACTTC. Translating it yields CSASGQASRSYEQYF. The chain carries TRBV20-1 and TRBJ2-7, with unresolved D. CDR1 and CDR2 (germline): DFQATT, SNEGSKA (reference sequence). V lost 3 bases, J lost 1 base, and 16 bases lay in between. The CDR3 has 15 amino acids.

CDR3 sequence: CASSPLASGSVTGELFF. For the CDR3, the DNA is TGTGCCAGCAGCCCCCTGGCCTCCGGGAGCGTCACCGGGGAGCTGTTTTTT. The chain has TRBV28 and TRBJ2-2; a possible D gene is TRBD2 (6 bases). Per the germline V gene, CDR1 is MDHEN and CDR2 is SYDVKM. V shed 6 bases and J shed 4 bases, with 21 bases lying between them. The CDR3 length is 17 residues.

This clonotype appeared many times. The chain has TRBV12-3 or TRBV12-4 and TRBJ2-7; D remains unclear. V was cut by 8 bases and J by 3 bases, with 8 bases left in between. The CDR3 is made up of 11 amino acids. Here the CDR3 DNA reads TGTGCCAGCGCCACCTTCTACGAGCAGTACTTC. This translates into CASATFYEQYF.

On this clonotype: With a much larger clone just one base away, this may be a read error. The chain is built from TRBV11-2 and TRBJ1-2; maybe TRBD1 (6 bases). The CDR3 runs 15 residues. Germline V lookup: CDR1 SGHAT, CDR2 FQNNGV. The CDR3 DNA sequence: TGTGCCAGCAGCTTAGGGGGGCACGGGATCTATGGCCACACCTTC. This sequence encodes CASSLGGHGIYGHTF.